This is a list of T cell receptor beta chains from one sample in a study of blood T cells in healthy people across ages. TCRdb re-called the 5' RACE reads with MiXCR, one entry per CDR3 protein. The table has 600,000 or so distinct CDR3 sequences, 40% to 50% seen once. The sample was blood. The receptors stem from a man at least 80 years old in good health. Both conserved end residues are part of each CDR3. D genes are given only for firm matches. A row's size may be missing; if present it is once, few, many or a size class.

clone_size	j_call	cdr3_length	v_call	d_call	cdr3_aa	cdr3_nt
-	TRBJ1-2	13	TRBV29-1	TRBD1	CSVRIGQGYGYTF	TGCAGCGTTCGTATAGGACAGGGGTATGGCTACACCTTC
-	TRBJ1-1	13	TRBV20-1	-	CSARFGEYTEAFF	TGCAGTGCCCGATTCGGGGAGTACACTGAAGCTTTCTTT
-	TRBJ2-5	17	TRBV7-8	TRBD2	CASSLFISGRGEETQYF	TGTGCCAGCAGCTTATTTATTAGCGGGAGAGGGGAAGAGACCCAGTACTTC
-	TRBJ1-5	16	TRBV12-3/TRBV12-4	-	CASTTGSGYSNQPQHF	TGTGCCAGCACCACAGGGTCGGGGTATAGCAATCAGCCCCAGCATTTT
few	TRBJ2-3	15	TRBV5-1	-	CASSLDRQLWGTQYF	TGCGCCAGCAGCTTGGACCGCCAGTTGTGGGGTACGCAGTATTTT
-	TRBJ2-4	18	TRBV5-5	-	CASSSWHEGWPAKNIQYF	TGTGCCAGCAGCTCCTGGCACGAGGGGTGGCCTGCCAAAAACATTCAGTACTTC
many	TRBJ2-5	14	TRBV4-3	-	CASSQRLGSETQYF	TGCGCCAGCAGCCAGAGGCTAGGGTCAGAGACCCAGTACTTC
few	TRBJ2-1	16	TRBV12-3/TRBV12-4	-	CASSPQGSSSYNEQFF	TGTGCCAGCAGTCCACAGGGCTCTAGCTCCTACAATGAGCAGTTCTTC
-	TRBJ2-5	16	TRBV20-1	TRBD2	CSARDGGASGGETQYF	TGCAGTGCTAGAGATGGGGGTGCTAGCGGAGGAGAGACCCAGTACTTC
-	TRBJ1-1	14	TRBV12-3/TRBV12-4	TRBD1	CASSSGTEYTEAFF	TGTGCCAGCAGCTCCGGGACAGAATACACTGAAGCTTTCTTT
few	TRBJ2-5	15	TRBV14	TRBD2	CASSQGATSGSSQYF	TGTGCCAGCAGCCAAGGTGCGACTAGCGGGAGTAGCCAGTACTTC
-	TRBJ1-1	14	TRBV5-1	TRBD1	CASSFGQGSTEAFF	TGCGCCAGCAGCTTTGGACAGGGAAGCACTGAAGCTTTCTTT
-	TRBJ2-5	15	TRBV20-1	-	CSARDEVGRWGTQYF	TGCAGTGCTAGAGATGAGGTGGGGCGATGGGGGACCCAGTACTTC
-	TRBJ2-1	15	TRBV11-3	-	CASSNWVGRGNEQFF	TGTGCCAGCAGCAACTGGGTGGGCAGGGGTAATGAGCAGTTCTTC